This T cell receptor (beta chain) was captured in a study of shared clonotypes between healthy human individuals. V was trimmed by 7 bases and J by 2 bases, leaving 12 bases between them. The CDR3 sequence is 14 residues long. Per the germline V gene, CDR1 is LNHDA and CDR2 is SQIVND (reference sequence). Sequencing used immunoSEQ multiplex PCR; TCRdb keeps in-frame clones, though not all of them. The top ten hold 13% of the sample, which has 400,000 to 600,000 clones, more than 75% seen once. The chain uses TRBV19 and TRBJ1-5; no clear D gene. The source is a middle-aged woman in good health. Some clones in this sample may be carry-over from other donors' samples. The sequenced sample was PBMCs. The CDR3 region is CASTSGGGNQPQHF. CDR3 in DNA: TGTGCCAGTACCTCCGGTGGTGGCAATCAGCCCCAGCATTTT.